This T cell receptor beta chain came from a study of blood T cells in healthy people across ages (dated by TCRdb to between 2014 and 2017). In the study overall: Template switching captured roughly one uniquely barcoded TCR beta cDNA molecule per two T cells in model experiments. The study measured age-related changes in TCR beta repertoire diversity using deep sequencing normalized with unique cDNA molecular identifiers. To avoid experimental bias, donors of different ages were distributed randomly across sequencing lanes. The study analyzed two additional independent replicas of 1 million unique cDNA reads from the same blood draw for two donors, one aged 18 to 29 and one aged 80 or older. Donors were grouped into four age groups: young (average approximately 15 years), middle-aged (less than 40), aged (about 60) and long-lived (over 80).

Results the study describes overall, beyond this receptor: Estimates of total diversity based on one million sequenced T cells were regarded as lower bounds and as underestimates. Observed TCR beta diversity correlated strongly with the percentage of naive T cells measured by flow cytometry. The CMV infection status of donors was not known, potentially confounding age-related changes in expanded clonotypes. Bulk unsorted PBMC profiling prevented conclusive comparison of naive and antigen-experienced compartments. Compared with the aged group, the long-lived group had more naive CD4+ T cells, fewer expanded clones and increased TCR diversity, suggesting age selection. As age increased, observed TCR beta diversity per million T cells dropped in a roughly linear way, and a significant reduction was already evident by age about 40.

The roughly 39 donors, aged 6 to 90 years, were systemically healthy Caucasian individuals from Russia. Each donor gave ten milliliters of peripheral blood, drawn into EDTA-treated Vacutainer tubes. Ficoll-Paque density-gradient centrifugation was used to isolate PBMCs, with at least 6 million per sample. Trizol reagent was used to extract total RNA from the PBMCs, yielding at least 6 micrograms per sample. Naive CD45RAhigh/CD27high T cell percentages were measured by flow cytometry on a PBMC aliquot from every donor. This clonotype turned up a few times. The specificity of this receptor is unknown. Base qualities are not provided; no much larger clone lies one nucleotide away. V was cut back by 6 bases and J by 0 bases, leaving a gap of 6 bases between them. CDR1 is given as SGDLS and CDR2 as YYNGEE, both from the germline V gene. CDR3 length: 13 amino acids, cysteine to phenylalanine. Of all the DNA, just the CDR3 is kept, 39 bases in frame from base 1.

Library preparation was by 5' RACE. The instrument was an Illumina HiSeq 2500. A second PCR of about 7 to 12 cycles was run with a J-beta primer mix and a sample-barcoded 5' primer. Each TCR beta cDNA molecule received a unique molecular identifier from a template-switch 5' adaptor carrying 12 random nucleotides. Each sample yielded at least 3 million CDR3-containing paired-end reads. All of the RNA was converted into first-strand cDNA using the Mint cDNA synthesis kit, with a TRBC-specific oligonucleotide serving as the primer. After uracil-DNA glycosylase treatment, a first 18-cycle PCR used universal primers M1SS and BC2_uni_R on all cDNA. Concerning the study's data processing: For normalization, 1 million high-quality reads, each with a distinct molecular identifier, were randomly selected from each sample. Instead of being binned into consensus sequences, reads that shared molecular identifiers were thrown out. MiTCR, set to a Q25 quality threshold and the strictest error-elimination algorithm, was used for CDR3 identification, clonotype clustering and error correction. A nonparametric unseen species model with Euler transformation was used to estimate a lower bound on total TCR beta diversity. The public sequencing data were trimmed at Q25 with fastp and processed into clonotypes with MiXCR by TCRdb, which kept only in-frame beta chains. Here each entry gathers all rows of one CDR3 protein and keeps the most common genes and DNA. TCRdb's processing, not the study's, gives the V and J calls here. The sample table contains approximately 820,000 distinct CDR3 sequences; only one count was recorded for under 55% of them. Approximately 19% of the sample comes from the top ten.

Sequenced: blood. The sequence was obtained from a man aged 55 to 70 in good health. In this chain, TRBV9 is recombined with TRBJ2-2; confidence is insufficient to name the D gene. The CDR3 corresponds to CASKSANTGELFF. The DNA sequence is given as TGTGCCAGCAAATCGGCGAACACCGGGGAGCTGTTTTTT.